This is a list of T cell receptor beta chains from one sample in a study of shared clonotypes between healthy human individuals. Clones were sequenced by immunoSEQ multiplex PCR, and TCRdb holds only the in-frame ones, with some missing. Seen here are about 2 million clones, 85% to 95% observed once, and the top ten hold approximately 0.13%. Input material: naive CD4+ T cells sorted from blood. These receptors were collected from a man in his late teens or twenties in good health. Both conserved end residues are part of each CDR3. D genes are given only for firm matches. Only some rows state a clone size, as once, few, many or a class for expanded clones.

j_call: TRBJ1-6
d_call: TRBD1
v_call: TRBV27
clone_size: .
cdr3_aa: CASRNRGSPLHF
cdr3_nt: TGTGCCAGCAGGAACAGGGGTTCACCCCTCCACTTT

j_call: TRBJ2-7
d_call: TRBD2
v_call: TRBV9
clone_size: .
cdr3_aa: CASSEGLAGVYEQYF
cdr3_nt: TGTGCCAGCAGCGAGGGACTTGCGGGGGTCTACGAGCAGTACTTC

j_call: TRBJ1-1
d_call: .
v_call: TRBV30
clone_size: .
cdr3_aa: CAWSETTDEAFF
cdr3_nt: TGTGCCTGGAGTGAAACGACGGATGAAGCTTTCTTT

j_call: TRBJ1-2
d_call: .
v_call: TRBV9
clone_size: .
cdr3_aa: CASSVEAVTNYGYTF
cdr3_nt: TGTGCCAGCAGCGTAGAAGCAGTTACTAACTATGGCTACACCTTC

j_call: TRBJ2-1
d_call: TRBD2
v_call: TRBV5-8
clone_size: .
cdr3_aa: CASSWGLAGYNEQFF
cdr3_nt: TGTGCCAGCAGCTGGGGACTAGCGGGGTACAATGAGCAGTTCTTC

j_call: TRBJ1-5
d_call: .
v_call: TRBV7-9
clone_size: .
cdr3_aa: CASSLGSAGNQPQHF
cdr3_nt: TGTGCCAGCAGCTTAGGATCGGCAGGGAATCAGCCCCAGCATTTT

j_call: TRBJ1-3
d_call: .
v_call: TRBV5-6
clone_size: .
cdr3_aa: CASSYPGNTIYF
cdr3_nt: TGTGCCAGCAGCTACCCTGGAAACACCATATATTTT

j_call: TRBJ2-1
d_call: .
v_call: TRBV30
clone_size: .
cdr3_aa: CAWSEGGMAYNEQFF
cdr3_nt: TGTGCCTGGAGTGAAGGGGGGATGGCCTACAATGAGCAGTTCTTC

j_call: TRBJ1-4
d_call: .
v_call: TRBV10-3
clone_size: .
cdr3_aa: CAISGFNEKLFF
cdr3_nt: TGTGCCATCAGTGGATTCAATGAAAAACTGTTTTTT

j_call: TRBJ1-1
d_call: .
v_call: TRBV29-1
clone_size: once
cdr3_aa: CSTVADKNTEAFF
cdr3_nt: TGCAGCACTGTCGCGGATAAGAACACTGAAGCTTTCTTT

j_call: TRBJ2-7
d_call: TRBD2
v_call: TRBV5-1
clone_size: .
cdr3_aa: CASSPRGVPYEQYF
cdr3_nt: TGCGCCAGCAGCCCCCGGGGGGTGCCCTACGAGCAGTACTTC

j_call: TRBJ1-2
d_call: TRBD1
v_call: TRBV5-1
clone_size: .
cdr3_aa: CASSLEQGSYGYTF
cdr3_nt: TGCGCCAGCAGCTTGGAACAGGGGAGCTATGGCTACACCTTC

j_call: TRBJ1-2
d_call: .
v_call: TRBV19
clone_size: few
cdr3_aa: CASSIAQYAGNGYTF
cdr3_nt: TGTGCCAGTAGTATCGCTCAGTATGCAGGGAATGGCTACACCTTC

j_call: TRBJ1-3
d_call: .
v_call: TRBV30
clone_size: .
cdr3_aa: CAWKVPPGGNTIYF
cdr3_nt: TGTGCCTGGAAAGTCCCCCCTGGGGGAAACACCATATATTTT

j_call: TRBJ2-1
d_call: .
v_call: TRBV5-1
clone_size: .
cdr3_aa: CASSFQAAARNEQFF
cdr3_nt: TGCGCCAGCAGCTTTCAGGCCGCCGCCCGTAATGAGCAGTTCTTC

j_call: TRBJ2-7
d_call: .
v_call: TRBV7-9
clone_size: .
cdr3_aa: CASSSNTYEQYF
cdr3_nt: TGTGCCAGCAGCTCTAATACCTACGAGCAGTACTTC

j_call: TRBJ1-1
d_call: .
v_call: TRBV9
clone_size: .
cdr3_aa: CASSVEGGIEAFF
cdr3_nt: TGTGCCAGCAGCGTAGAAGGGGGGATTGAAGCTTTCTTT

j_call: TRBJ1-1
d_call: .
v_call: TRBV11-2
clone_size: .
cdr3_aa: CASSLSLVAGRTEAFF
cdr3_nt: TGTGCCAGCAGCTTAAGCCTAGTCGCGGGGCGAACTGAAGCTTTCTTT

j_call: TRBJ2-7
d_call: .
v_call: TRBV28
clone_size: .
cdr3_aa: CASSTPPGGLRYEQYF
cdr3_nt: TGTGCCAGCAGTACGCCCCCAGGGGGGTTAAGGTACGAGCAGTACTTC

j_call: TRBJ1-1
d_call: .
v_call: TRBV10-3
clone_size: .
cdr3_aa: CAIRRDTVNTEAFF
cdr3_nt: TGTGCCATCAGACGGGACACCGTGAACACTGAAGCTTTCTTT

j_call: TRBJ2-1
d_call: TRBD1
v_call: TRBV5-1
clone_size: .
cdr3_aa: CASSPGTGPNNEQFF
cdr3_nt: TGCGCCAGCAGCCCCGGGACAGGGCCTAACAATGAGCAGTTCTTC

j_call: TRBJ2-7
d_call: .
v_call: TRBV6-5
clone_size: .
cdr3_aa: CASSSPGDEQYF
cdr3_nt: TGTGCCAGCAGTTCCCCCGGGGACGAGCAGTACTTC

j_call: TRBJ1-4
d_call: .
v_call: TRBV10-1
clone_size: .
cdr3_aa: CASSEQINEKLFF
cdr3_nt: TGCGCCAGCAGTGAACAGATTAATGAAAAACTGTTTTTT

j_call: TRBJ2-7
d_call: .
v_call: TRBV7-7
clone_size: .
cdr3_aa: CASRPRVLYEQYF
cdr3_nt: TGTGCTAGCAGGCCCAGGGTTCTCTACGAGCAGTACTTC

j_call: TRBJ2-2
d_call: .
v_call: TRBV5-4
clone_size: .
cdr3_aa: CASSSELGGTGELFF
cdr3_nt: TGTGCCAGCAGCTCCGAATTGGGGGGAACCGGGGAGCTGTTTTTT

j_call: TRBJ2-2
d_call: .
v_call: TRBV30
clone_size: .
cdr3_aa: CAWRKNTGELFF
cdr3_nt: TGTGCCTGGAGGAAGAACACCGGGGAGCTGTTTTTT